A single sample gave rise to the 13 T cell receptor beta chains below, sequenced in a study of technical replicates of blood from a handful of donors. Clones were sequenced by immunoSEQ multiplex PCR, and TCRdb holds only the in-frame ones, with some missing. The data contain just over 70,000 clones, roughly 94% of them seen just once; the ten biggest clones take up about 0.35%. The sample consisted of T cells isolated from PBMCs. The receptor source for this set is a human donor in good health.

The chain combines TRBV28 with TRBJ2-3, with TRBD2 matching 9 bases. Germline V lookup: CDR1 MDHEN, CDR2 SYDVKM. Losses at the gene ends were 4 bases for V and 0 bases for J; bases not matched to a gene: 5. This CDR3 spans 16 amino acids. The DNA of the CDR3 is TGTGCCAGCAGTTATTTAGCGGGGGCTAGCACAGATACGCAGTATTTT. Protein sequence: CASSYLAGASTDTQYF.

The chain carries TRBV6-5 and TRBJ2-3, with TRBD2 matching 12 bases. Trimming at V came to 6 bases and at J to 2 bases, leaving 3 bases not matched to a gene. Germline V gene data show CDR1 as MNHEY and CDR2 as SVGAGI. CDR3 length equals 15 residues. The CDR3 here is CASRGLAGYTDTQYF. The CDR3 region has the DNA TGTGCCAGCAGGGGACTAGCGGGCTACACAGATACGCAGTATTTT.

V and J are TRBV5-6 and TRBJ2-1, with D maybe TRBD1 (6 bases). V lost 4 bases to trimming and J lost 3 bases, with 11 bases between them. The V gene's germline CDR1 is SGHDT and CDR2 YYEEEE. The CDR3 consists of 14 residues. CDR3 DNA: TGTGCCAGCAGCGAATGGACAGTCTACAATGAGCAGTTCTTC. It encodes CASSEWTVYNEQFF.

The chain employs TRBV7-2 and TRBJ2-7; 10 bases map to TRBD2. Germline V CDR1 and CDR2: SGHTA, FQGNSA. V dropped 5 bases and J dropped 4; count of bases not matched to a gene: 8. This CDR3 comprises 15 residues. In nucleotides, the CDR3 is TGTGCCAGCAGCGTCAATAGCGGGAGGTTTTACGAGCAGTACTTC. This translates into CASSVNSGRFYEQYF.

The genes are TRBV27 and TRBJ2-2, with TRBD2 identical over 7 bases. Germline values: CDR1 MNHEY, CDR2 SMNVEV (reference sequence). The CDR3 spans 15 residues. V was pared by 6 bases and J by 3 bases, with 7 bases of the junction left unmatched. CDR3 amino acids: CASRVPSGHTGELFF. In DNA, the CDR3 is TGTGCCAGCAGAGTCCCTAGCGGTCACACCGGGGAGCTGTTTTTT.

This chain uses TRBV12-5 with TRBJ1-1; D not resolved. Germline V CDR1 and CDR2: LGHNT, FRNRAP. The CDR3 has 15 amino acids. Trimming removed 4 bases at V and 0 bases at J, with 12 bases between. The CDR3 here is CASGSRDGMNTEAFF. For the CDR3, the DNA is TGTGCTAGTGGTTCGAGGGATGGAATGAACACTGAAGCTTTCTTT.

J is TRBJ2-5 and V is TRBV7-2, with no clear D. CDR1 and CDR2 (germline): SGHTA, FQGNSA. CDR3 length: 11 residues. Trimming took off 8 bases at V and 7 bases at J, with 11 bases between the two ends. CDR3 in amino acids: CASVSGGTQYF. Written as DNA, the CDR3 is TGTGCCAGCGTCTCCGGTGGGACCCAGTACTTC.

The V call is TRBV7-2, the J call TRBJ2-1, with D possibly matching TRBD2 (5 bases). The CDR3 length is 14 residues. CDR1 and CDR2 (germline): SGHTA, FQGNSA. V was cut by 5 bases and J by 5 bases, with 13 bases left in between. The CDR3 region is CASSLRGSDNEQFF. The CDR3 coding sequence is TGTGCCAGCAGCCTAAGAGGGTCCGACAATGAGCAGTTCTTC. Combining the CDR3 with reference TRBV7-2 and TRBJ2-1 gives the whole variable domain GAGVSQSPSNKVTEKGKDVELRCDPISGHTALYWYRQSLGQGLEFLIYFQGNSAPDKSGLPSDRFSAERTGGSVSTLTIQRTQQEDSAVYLCASSLRGSDNEQFFGPGTRLTVL.

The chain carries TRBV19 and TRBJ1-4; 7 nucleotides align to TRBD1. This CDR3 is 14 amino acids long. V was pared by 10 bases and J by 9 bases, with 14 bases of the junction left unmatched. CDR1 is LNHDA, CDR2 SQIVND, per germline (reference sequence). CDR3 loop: CATPQGESRKKLFF. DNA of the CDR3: TGTGCCACCCCGCAGGGGGAGAGTCGGAAAAAACTGTTTTTT.

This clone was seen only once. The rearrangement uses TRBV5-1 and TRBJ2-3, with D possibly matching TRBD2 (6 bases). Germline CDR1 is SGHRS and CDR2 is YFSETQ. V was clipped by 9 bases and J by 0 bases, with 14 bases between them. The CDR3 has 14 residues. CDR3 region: CANRTISSTDTQYF. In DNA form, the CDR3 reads TGCGCCAACCGGACTATCTCTAGCACAGATACGCAGTATTTT.

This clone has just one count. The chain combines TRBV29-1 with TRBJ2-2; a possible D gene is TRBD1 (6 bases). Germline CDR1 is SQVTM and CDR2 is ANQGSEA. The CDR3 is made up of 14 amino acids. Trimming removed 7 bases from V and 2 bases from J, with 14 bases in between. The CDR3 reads CSANGQRNTGELFF. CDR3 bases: TGCAGCGCTAACGGACAGCGTAACACCGGGGAGCTGTTTTTT.

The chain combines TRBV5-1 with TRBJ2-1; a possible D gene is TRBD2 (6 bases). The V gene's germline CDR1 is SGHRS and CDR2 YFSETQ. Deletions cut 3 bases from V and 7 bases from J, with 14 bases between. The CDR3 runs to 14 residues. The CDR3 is CASSSGGPWNEQFF. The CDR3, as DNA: TGCGCCAGCAGCTCAGGAGGGCCGTGGAATGAGCAGTTCTTC.

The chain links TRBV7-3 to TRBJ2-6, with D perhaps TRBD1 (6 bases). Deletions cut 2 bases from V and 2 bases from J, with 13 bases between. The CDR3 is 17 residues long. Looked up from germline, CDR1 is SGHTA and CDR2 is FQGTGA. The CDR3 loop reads CASSLLVAGAGANVLTF. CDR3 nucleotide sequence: TGTGCCAGCAGCTTACTTGTCGCAGGGGCTGGGGCCAACGTCCTGACTTTC.